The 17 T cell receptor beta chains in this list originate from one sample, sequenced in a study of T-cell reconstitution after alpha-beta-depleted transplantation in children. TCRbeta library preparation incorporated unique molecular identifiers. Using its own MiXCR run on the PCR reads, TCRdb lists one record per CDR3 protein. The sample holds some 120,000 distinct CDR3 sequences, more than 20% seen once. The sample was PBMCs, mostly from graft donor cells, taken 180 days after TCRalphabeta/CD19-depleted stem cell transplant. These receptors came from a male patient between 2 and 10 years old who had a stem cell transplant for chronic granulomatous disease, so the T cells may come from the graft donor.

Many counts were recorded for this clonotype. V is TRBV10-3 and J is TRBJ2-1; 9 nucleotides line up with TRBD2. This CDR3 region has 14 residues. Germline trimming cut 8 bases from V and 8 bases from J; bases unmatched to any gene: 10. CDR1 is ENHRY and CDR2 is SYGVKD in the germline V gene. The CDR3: CAISEAGGGDEQFF. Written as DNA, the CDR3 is TGTGCCATCTCGGAAGCGGGAGGCGGCGATGAGCAGTTCTTC.

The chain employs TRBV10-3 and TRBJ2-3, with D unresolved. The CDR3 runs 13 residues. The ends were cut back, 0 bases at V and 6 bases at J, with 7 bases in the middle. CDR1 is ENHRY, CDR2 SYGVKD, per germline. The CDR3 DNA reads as TGTGCCATCAGTGAGTCCCCTAAGGATACGCAGTATTTT. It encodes CAISESPKDTQYF.

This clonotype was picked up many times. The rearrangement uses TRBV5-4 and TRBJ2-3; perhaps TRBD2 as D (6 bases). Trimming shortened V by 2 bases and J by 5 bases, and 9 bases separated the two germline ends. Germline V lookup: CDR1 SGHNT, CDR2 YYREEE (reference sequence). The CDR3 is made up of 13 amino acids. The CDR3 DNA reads TGTGCCAGCAGCTTCCTCGGGGGAGATACGCAGTATTTT. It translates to CASSFLGGDTQYF.

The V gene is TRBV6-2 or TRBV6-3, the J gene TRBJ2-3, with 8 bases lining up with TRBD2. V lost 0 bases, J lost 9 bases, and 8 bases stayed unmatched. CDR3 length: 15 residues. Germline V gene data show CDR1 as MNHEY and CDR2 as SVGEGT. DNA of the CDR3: TGTGCCAGCAGTTACTCTAGCGGGGCTACGGGGACGCAGTATTTT. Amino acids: CASSYSSGATGTQYF.

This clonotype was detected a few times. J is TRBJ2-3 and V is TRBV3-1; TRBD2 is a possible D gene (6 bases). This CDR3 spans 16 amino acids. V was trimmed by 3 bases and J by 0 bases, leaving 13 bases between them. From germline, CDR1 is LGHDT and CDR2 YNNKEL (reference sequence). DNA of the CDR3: TGTGCCAGCAGCCAGGGACTCACACCAAGCACAGATACGCAGTATTTT. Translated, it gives CASSQGLTPSTDTQYF.

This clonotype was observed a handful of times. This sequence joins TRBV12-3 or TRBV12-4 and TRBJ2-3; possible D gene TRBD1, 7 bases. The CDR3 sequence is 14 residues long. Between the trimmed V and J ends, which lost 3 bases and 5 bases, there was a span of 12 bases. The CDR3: CASSFGQGGDTQYF. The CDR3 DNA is TGTGCCAGCAGTTTCGGGCAGGGGGGAGATACGCAGTATTTT.

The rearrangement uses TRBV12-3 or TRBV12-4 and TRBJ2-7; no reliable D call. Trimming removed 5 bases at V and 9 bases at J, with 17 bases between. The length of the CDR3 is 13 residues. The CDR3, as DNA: TGTGCCAGCAGTCCTGCCCCTCAATCTGTGCAGTACTTC. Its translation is CASSPAPQSVQYF.

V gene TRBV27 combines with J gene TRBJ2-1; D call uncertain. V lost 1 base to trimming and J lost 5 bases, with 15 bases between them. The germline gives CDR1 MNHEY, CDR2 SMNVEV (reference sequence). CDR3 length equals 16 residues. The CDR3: CASSLFRKAYNNEQFF. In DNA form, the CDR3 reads TGTGCCAGCAGTTTATTTAGGAAAGCATACAACAATGAGCAGTTCTTC.

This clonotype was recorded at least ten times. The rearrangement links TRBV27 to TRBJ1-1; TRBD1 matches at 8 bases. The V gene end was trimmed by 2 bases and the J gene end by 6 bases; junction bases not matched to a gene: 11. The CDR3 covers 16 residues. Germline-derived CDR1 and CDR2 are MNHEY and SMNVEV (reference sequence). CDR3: CASSLTYRDRTPEAFF. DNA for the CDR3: TGTGCCAGCAGTTTAACATACCGGGACAGGACCCCTGAAGCTTTCTTT.

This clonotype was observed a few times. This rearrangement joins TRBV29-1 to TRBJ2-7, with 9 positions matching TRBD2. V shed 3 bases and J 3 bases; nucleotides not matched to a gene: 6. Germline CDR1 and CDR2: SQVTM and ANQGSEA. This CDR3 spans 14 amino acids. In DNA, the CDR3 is TGCAGCGTTGAGGGGACTAGCCCCTACTACGAGCAGTACTTC. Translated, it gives CSVEGTSPYYEQYF.

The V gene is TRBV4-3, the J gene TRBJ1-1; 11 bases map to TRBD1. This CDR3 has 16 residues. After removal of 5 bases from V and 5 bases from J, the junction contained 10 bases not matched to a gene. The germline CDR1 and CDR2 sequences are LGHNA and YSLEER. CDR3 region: CASSFRRDRGGTEAFF. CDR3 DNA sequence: TGCGCCAGCAGCTTCCGCCGGGACAGGGGGGGGACTGAAGCTTTCTTT.

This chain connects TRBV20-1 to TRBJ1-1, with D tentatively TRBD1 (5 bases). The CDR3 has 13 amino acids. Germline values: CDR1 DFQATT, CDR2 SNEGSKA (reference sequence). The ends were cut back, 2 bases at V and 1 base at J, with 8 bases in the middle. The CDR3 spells CSARTGGNTEAFF. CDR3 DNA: TGCAGTGCTAGAACCGGGGGGAACACTGAAGCTTTCTTT.

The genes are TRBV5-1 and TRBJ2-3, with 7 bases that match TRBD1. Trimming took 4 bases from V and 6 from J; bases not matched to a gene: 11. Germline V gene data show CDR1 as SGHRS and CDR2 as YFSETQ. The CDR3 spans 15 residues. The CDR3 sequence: CASSPKTGNFDTQYF. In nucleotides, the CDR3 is TGCGCCAGCAGCCCCAAGACAGGGAACTTTGATACGCAGTATTTT.

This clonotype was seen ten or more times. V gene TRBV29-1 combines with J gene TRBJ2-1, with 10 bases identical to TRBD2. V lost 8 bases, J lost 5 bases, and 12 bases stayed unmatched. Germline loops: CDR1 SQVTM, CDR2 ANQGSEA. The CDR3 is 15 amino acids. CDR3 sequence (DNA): TGCAGCTTGCAACTAGCGGGGAAGGCCCACAATGAGCAGTTCTTC. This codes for CSLQLAGKAHNEQFF.

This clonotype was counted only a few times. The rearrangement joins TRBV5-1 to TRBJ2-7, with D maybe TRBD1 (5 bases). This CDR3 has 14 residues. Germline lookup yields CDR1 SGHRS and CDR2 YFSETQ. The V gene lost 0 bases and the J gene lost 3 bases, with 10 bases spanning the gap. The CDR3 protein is CASSLALQGYEQYF. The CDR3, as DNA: TGCGCCAGCAGCTTGGCCTTGCAGGGCTACGAGCAGTACTTC.

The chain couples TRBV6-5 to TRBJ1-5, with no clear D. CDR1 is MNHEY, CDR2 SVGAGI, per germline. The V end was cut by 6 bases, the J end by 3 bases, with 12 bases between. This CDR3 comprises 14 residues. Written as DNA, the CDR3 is TGTGCCAGCAGGTTACGGGCCCACAATCAGCCCCAGCATTTT. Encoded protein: CASRLRAHNQPQHF.

The CDR3 is CASSYGQIYEQYF. The CDR3 DNA is TGTGCCAGCAGTTACGGACAGATCTACGAGCAGTACTTC. The V call is TRBV6-2 or TRBV6-3, the J call TRBJ2-7; D is perhaps TRBD1 (6 bases). The CDR3 sequence is 13 residues long. Germline V lookup: CDR1 MNHEY, CDR2 SVGEGT. The V and J ends lost 2 bases and 3 bases respectively, with 8 bases between them.